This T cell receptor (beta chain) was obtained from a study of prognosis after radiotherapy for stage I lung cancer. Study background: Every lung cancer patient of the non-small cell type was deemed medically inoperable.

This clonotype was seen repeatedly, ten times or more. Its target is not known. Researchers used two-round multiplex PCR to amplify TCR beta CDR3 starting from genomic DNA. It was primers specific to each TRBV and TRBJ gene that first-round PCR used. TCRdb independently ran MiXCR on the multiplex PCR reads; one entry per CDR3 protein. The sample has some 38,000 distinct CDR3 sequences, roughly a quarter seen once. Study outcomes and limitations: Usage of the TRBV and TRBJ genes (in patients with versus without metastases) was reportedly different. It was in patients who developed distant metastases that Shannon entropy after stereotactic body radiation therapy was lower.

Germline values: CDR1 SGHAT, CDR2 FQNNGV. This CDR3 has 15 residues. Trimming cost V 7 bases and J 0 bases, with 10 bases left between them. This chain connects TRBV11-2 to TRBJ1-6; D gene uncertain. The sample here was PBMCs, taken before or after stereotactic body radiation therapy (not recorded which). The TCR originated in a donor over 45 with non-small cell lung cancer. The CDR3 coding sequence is TGTGCCAGCAAGGAGCATAGCTCCTATAATTCACCCCTCCACTTT. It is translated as CASKEHSSYNSPLHF.